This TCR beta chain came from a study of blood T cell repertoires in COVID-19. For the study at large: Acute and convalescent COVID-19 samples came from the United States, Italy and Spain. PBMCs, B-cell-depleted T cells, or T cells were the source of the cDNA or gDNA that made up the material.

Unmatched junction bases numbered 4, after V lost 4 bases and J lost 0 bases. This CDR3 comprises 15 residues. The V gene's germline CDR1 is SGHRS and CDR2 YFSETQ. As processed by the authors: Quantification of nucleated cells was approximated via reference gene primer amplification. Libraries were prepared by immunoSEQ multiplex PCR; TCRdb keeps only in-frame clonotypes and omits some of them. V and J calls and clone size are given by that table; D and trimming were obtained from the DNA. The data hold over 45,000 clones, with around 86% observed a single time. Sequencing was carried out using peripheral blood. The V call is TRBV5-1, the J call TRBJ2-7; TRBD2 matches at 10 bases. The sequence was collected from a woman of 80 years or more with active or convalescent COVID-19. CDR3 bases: TGCGCCAGCAGCGCTGGGACTAGCGTCTCCTACGAGCAGTACTTC. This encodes CASSAGTSVSYEQYF.